This TCR beta chain was sequenced during a study of PD-1 blockade in classical Hodgkin lymphoma (dated by TCRdb to about 2020). Broadly, across the study: Nivolumab dosing was 3 mg/kg intravenously every 2 weeks, continuing until either disease progression or unacceptable toxicity. The study used TCR beta sequencing and CyTOF to define a peripheral blood immune signature of response to PD-1 blockade in classical Hodgkin lymphoma. Points the paper makes about the study in general: By C4D1, a significant rise was seen in CD4+ TCR diversity but not in CD8+ TCR diversity (p=0.0027 vs p=0.16), and the rise was most apparent among complete responders (p=0.02). Baseline TCR diversity was reported to be lower in newly diagnosed patients than in healthy donors and to be lower still in relapsed/refractory patients. Diversity was lower in patients who began nivolumab less than 1 year after ASCT, so these patients were left out of later analyses to avoid confounding by immune reconstitution. Baseline diversity similar to that of newly diagnosed patients was observed in trial patients achieving complete response, whereas significantly lower diversity was observed in partial responders and progressors. The study covered only a single clinical trial cohort, and the causes of the repertoire differences, possibly disease activity or prior therapy, were still not defined.

V is reduced by 0 bases and J by 9 bases, leaving a spacing of 6 bases between them. Counted from cysteine to phenylalanine, this CDR3 has 12 amino acids. Only the CDR3 part of the read is kept: 36 bases, read in frame from the first base. From a lookup of the germline V gene, CDR1 and CDR2 are MRHNA and SNTAGT. The Qiagen DNeasy kit was used to extract genomic DNA both from unsorted PBMCs and from the negatively selected CD4+ and CD8+ fractions. TCR beta CDR3 regions were subjected to amplification by immunoSEQ multiplex PCR with primers that anneal to V and J segments. Amplification bias was minimized using a synthetic immune receptor repertoire, and residual bias was removed computationally after sequencing. The authors processed their data as follows. Custom Python scripts were used to quantify repertoire diversity as the Shannon entropy index. Unsorted, CD4+ and CD8+ repertoires were examined separately, except in combined analyses, for which CD4+ and CD8+ sequences were merged in silico. A clone was considered expanded if an increase in frequency of at least 2-fold after treatment relative to C1D1 was found, and a pseudocount of 0.5 was applied to clones undetected at baseline. Singleton clones were defined as clones with 0 or 1 copy at C1D1, and non-singleton clones were defined as clones with 2 or more copies. Clones expanded in unsorted samples were annotated as CD4+, CD8+ or unknown by matching protein sequences in sorted samples from the same patient. Wilcoxon tests were applied to paired samples to test diversity changes from C1D1 to C4D1. This is the immuneACCESS table as TCRdb keeps it, with only in-frame sequences that have V and J called. A part of the clones is gone; compared with another copy, unresolved V genes explain less than half, and the rest is unexplained. The V and J calls and clone size come from that table; D and trimming were worked out from the DNA. This sample gives approximately 80,000 clones in total; approximately 88% of them show up just once. Around 20% of the sample is in the top ten clones.

Per the publication, the time point label means: cycle 1 day 1 (C1D1), immediately before nivolumab initiation. Every trial patient had relapsed following autologous stem cell transplantation, and prior brentuximab vedotin exposure was what differed among cohorts A, B and C. The trial cohort was composed of about 60 patients with relapsed/refractory classical Hodgkin lymphoma, for whom complete response, partial response or progressive disease was recorded as best overall response. Trial patients were treated with single-agent nivolumab in the multi-cohort phase II CheckMate 205 trial. An independent review committee assessed best overall response by applying the 2007 International Working Group response criteria. PBMCs from the trial were collected at three points: immediately before nivolumab initiation (C1D1), and during therapy at cycle 2 day 1 and cycle 4 day 1. Peripheral blood was collected in 8 mL Vacutainer Cell Preparation Tubes, from which PBMCs were isolated by centrifugation and then cryopreserved.

With respect to this clone: Its antigen remains unidentified. The sample holds no much larger clone one base away, and base qualities are not on file.

The sequencing used peripheral blood mononuclear cells (PBMCs), collected at baseline. This sequence was found in a human donor with classical Hodgkin lymphoma. The rearrangement combines TRBV6-4 with TRBJ2-1; the D gene identity is not certain. The DNA is as follows: TGTGCCAGCAGTGACTCTGGAATTGAGCAGTTCTTC. Its protein reads: CASSDSGIEQFF.